This T cell receptor (beta chain) appears in the sequencing data of a study of blood T cell repertoires in COVID-19. Participant ages covered roughly 18 to 89 years across 20 to 25 US areas. The junction had 0 bases not matched to a gene; V was cut back by 8 bases and J by 0 bases. The germline CDR1 and CDR2 sequences are LNHNV and YYDKDF (reference sequence). This CDR3 has 12 residues. The repertoire was sequenced with immunoSEQ multiplex PCR; TCRdb's copy has only in-frame clones and lacks some. Altogether about 270,000 clones are present, about 87% being singletons, with the ten largest covering approximately 4%.

The sequenced material came from PBMCs or T cells enriched from blood (not recorded which). The chain employs TRBV15 and TRBJ2-7, with 8 bases fitting TRBD1. The sequence derives from a woman under 40 with acute COVID-19. The CDR3: CATGQGSYEQYF. The CDR3 DNA sequence: TGTGCCACCGGACAGGGCTCCTACGAGCAGTACTTC.